This T cell receptor beta chain was captured in a study of patients and donors after allogeneic stem cell transplantation. TCRdb re-called the RT-PCR reads with MiXCR, one entry per CDR3 protein. This table has about 960,000 distinct CDR3 sequences, about a sixth appearing once. The germline CDR1 and CDR2 sequences are MNHEY and SMNVEV (reference sequence). This CDR3 has 13 amino acids. V was pared by 2 bases and J by 2 bases, with 7 bases between. This clonotype was detected only a few times. The clonotype comes from a human donor who was either an allogeneic HSCT recipient or a stem cell or donor lymphocyte infusion donor (not recorded which). It is not recorded whose cells these are; they may come from a transplant donor. Sequenced input: blood, either unsorted or a sorted T cell fraction (not recorded which). The chain joins TRBV27 to TRBJ2-7, with D hard to call. The CDR3 DNA reads TGTGCCAGCAGTTTAGCTCAAGCCTACGAGCAGTACTTC. Translated, it gives CASSLAQAYEQYF.